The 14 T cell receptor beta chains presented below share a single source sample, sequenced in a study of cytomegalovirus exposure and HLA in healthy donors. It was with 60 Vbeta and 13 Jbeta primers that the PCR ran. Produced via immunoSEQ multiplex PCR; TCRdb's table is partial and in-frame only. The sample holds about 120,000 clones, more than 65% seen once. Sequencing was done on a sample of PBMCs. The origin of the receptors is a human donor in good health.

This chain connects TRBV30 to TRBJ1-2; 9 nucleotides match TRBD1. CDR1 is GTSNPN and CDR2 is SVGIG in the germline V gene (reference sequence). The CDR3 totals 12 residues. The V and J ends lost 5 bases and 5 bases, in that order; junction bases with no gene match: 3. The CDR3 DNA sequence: TGTGCCTGGTCCGGGACAGGGTATGGCTACACCTTC. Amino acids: CAWSGTGYGYTF.

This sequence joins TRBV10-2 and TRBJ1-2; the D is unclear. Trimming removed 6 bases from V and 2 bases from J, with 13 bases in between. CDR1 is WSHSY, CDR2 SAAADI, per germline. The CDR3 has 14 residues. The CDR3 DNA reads TGCGCCAGCAGGCGGTTCGGGAGCAACTATGGCTACACCTTC. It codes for CASRRFGSNYGYTF.

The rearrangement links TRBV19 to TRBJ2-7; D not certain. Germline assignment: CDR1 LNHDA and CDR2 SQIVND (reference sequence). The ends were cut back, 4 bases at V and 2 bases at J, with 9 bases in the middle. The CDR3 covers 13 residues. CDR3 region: CASSTTATYEQYF. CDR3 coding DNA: TGTGCCAGTAGTACGACTGCGACCTACGAGCAGTACTTC.

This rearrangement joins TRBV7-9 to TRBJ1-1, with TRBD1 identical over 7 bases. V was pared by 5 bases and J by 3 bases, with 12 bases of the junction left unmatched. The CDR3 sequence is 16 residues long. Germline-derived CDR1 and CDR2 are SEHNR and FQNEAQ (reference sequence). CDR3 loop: CASSRPSQTGDTEAFF. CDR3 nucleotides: TGTGCCAGCAGCCGCCCATCACAAACAGGGGACACTGAAGCTTTCTTT.

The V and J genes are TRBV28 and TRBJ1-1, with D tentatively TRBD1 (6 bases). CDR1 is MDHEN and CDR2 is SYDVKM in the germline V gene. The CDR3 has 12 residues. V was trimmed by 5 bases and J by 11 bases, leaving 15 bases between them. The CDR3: CASSAYREWAFF. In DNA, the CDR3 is TGTGCCAGCAGTGCATACAGGGAGTGGGCTTTCTTT.

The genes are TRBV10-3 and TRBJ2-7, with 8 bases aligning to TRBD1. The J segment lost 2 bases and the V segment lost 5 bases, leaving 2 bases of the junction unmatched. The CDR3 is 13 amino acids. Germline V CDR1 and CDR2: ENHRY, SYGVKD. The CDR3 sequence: CAISTGGTYEQYF. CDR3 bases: TGTGCCATCAGTACAGGGGGGACCTACGAGCAGTACTTC.

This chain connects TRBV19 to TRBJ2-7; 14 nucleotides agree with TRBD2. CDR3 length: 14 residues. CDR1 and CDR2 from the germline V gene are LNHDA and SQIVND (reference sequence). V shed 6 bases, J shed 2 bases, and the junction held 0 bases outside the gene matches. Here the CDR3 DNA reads TGTGCCAGTAGGACTAGCGGGAGGGCCTACGAGCAGTACTTC. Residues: CASRTSGRAYEQYF.

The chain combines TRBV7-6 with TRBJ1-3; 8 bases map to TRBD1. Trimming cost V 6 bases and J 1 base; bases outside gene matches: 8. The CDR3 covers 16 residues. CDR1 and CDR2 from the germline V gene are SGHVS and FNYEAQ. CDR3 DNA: TGTGCCAGCAGTCCCCGGGACAGGTCATCTGGAAACACCATATATTTT. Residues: CASSPRDRSSGNTIYF. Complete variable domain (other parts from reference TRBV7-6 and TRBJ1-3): GAGVSQSPRYKVTKRGQDVALRCDPISGHVSLYWYRQALGQGPEFLTYFNYEAQQDKSGLPNDRFSAERPEGSISTLTIQRTEQRDSAMYRCASSPRDRSSGNTIYFGEGSWLTVV.

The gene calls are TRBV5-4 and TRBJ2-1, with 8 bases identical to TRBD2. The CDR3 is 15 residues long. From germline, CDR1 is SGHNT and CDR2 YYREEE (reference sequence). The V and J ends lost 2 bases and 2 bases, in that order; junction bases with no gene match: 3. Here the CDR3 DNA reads TGTGCCAGCAGCTTTACTAGCGGCCCCTACAATGAGCAGTTCTTC. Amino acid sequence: CASSFTSGPYNEQFF.

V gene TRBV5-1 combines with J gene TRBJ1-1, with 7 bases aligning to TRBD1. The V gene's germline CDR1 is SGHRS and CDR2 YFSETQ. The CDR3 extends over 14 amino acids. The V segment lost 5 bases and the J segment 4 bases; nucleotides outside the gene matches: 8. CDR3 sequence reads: CASSFVTGATEAFF. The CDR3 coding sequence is TGCGCCAGCAGTTTCGTAACAGGGGCCACTGAAGCTTTCTTT. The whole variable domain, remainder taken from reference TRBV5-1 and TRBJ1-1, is KAGVTQTPRYLIKTRGQQVTLSCSPISGHRSVSWYQQTPGQGLQFLFEYFSETQRNKGNFPGRFSGRQFSNSRSEMNVSTLELGDSALYLCASSFVTGATEAFFGQGTRLTVV.

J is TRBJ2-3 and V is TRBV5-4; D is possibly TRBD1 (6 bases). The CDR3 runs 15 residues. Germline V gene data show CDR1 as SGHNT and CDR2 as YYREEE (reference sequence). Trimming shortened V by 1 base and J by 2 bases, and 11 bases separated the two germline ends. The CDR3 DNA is TGTGCCAGCAGCTTGAGCAGGGGATTCACAGATACGCAGTATTTT. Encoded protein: CASSLSRGFTDTQYF.

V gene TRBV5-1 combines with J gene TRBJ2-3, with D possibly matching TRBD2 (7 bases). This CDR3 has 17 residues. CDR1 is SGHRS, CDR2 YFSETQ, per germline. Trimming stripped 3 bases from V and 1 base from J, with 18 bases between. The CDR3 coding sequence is TGCGCCAGCAGCTGGGCCCGAGGGGGGGAACGCACAGATACGCAGTATTTT. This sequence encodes CASSWARGGERTDTQYF. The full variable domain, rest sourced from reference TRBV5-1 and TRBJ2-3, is KAGVTQTPRYLIKTRGQQVTLSCSPISGHRSVSWYQQTPGQGLQFLFEYFSETQRNKGNFPGRFSGRQFSNSRSEMNVSTLELGDSALYLCASSWARGGERTDTQYFGPGTRLTVL.

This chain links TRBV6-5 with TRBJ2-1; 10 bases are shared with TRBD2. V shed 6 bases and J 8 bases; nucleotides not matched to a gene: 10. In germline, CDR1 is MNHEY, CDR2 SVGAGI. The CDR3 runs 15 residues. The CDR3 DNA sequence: TGTGCCAGCAGCCGGACTAGCGGACCTTCGGATGAGCAGTTCTTC. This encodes CASSRTSGPSDEQFF.

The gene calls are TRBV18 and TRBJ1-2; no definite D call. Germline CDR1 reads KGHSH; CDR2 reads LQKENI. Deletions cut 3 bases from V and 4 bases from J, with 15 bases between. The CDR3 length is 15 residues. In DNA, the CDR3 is TGTGCCAGCTCACCGGGCGAGGGTGGTGGCTATGGCTACACCTTC. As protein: CASSPGEGGGYGYTF.